The 6 T cell receptor beta chains in this list originate from one sample, sequenced in a study of preoperative IRX-2 immunotherapy in early breast cancer. Sample treatment: preoperative locoregional IRX-2 cytokine immunotherapy. Sequencing was performed with immunoSEQ multiplex PCR; in TCRdb, only in-frame clones are kept and a portion is missing. Of tens of thousands of clones listed, roughly four fifths are singletons. Sequencing used lymph node tissue, obtained after IRX-2 immunotherapy. Source of these receptors: a human donor with breast cancer.

The CDR3 DNA follows: TGTGCCAGCAGGGAGGACAGGGTGCCTAACGGCTACACCTTC. Translation: CASREDRVPNGYTF. V and J are TRBV6-8 and TRBJ1-2; 8 bases agree with TRBD1. V lost 6 bases, J lost 8 bases, and 11 bases stayed unmatched. CDR3 length: 14 residues. Germline loops: CDR1 MNHGY, CDR2 SAAAGT.

This clone was counted a single time. The chain couples TRBV23-1 to TRBJ1-2; maybe TRBD1 (5 bases). TRBV23-1 qualifies as an ORF whose function is uncertain. This CDR3 spans 15 amino acids. Trimming took off 6 bases at V and 3 bases at J, with 17 bases between the two ends. The CDR3 DNA reads TGCGCCAGCAGCCAAGTACCATGGGGGGACTATGGCTACACCTTC. It is translated as CASSQVPWGDYGYTF.

The chain recombines TRBV11-3 with TRBJ1-1; D might be TRBD1 (6 bases). Per germline, CDR1 SGHNT and CDR2 YENEEA. The CDR3 loop spans 14 amino acids. Trimming took 5 bases from V and 1 from J, leaving 11 bases between them. The DNA of the CDR3 is TGTGCCAGCAGCGACCGGACAGCGAACACTGAAGCTTTCTTT. It translates to CASSDRTANTEAFF.

The chain couples TRBV5-1 to TRBJ1-5; D gene uncertain. V was clipped by 0 bases and J by 1 base, with 5 bases between them. This CDR3 region has 14 residues. Germline V gene lookup returns CDR1 SGHRS and CDR2 YFSETQ. CDR3 DNA sequence: TGCGCCAGCAGCTTGGCTCCCAGCAATCAGCCCCAGCATTTT. Encoded protein: CASSLAPSNQPQHF.

The rearrangement joins TRBV5-1 to TRBJ2-3; D call uncertain. With 1 base removed from V and 0 bases from J, the gap between germline ends came to 6 bases. This CDR3 is built from 14 residues. The germline V gene has CDR1 SGHRS and CDR2 YFSETQ. The CDR3 region has the DNA TGCGCCAGCAGCTTGCAGACTAGCACAGATACGCAGTATTTT. Amino acids: CASSLQTSTDTQYF.

The chain couples TRBV28 to TRBJ1-3; 7 bases fit TRBD1. V trimming: 4 bases; J trimming: 4 bases; junction bases outside the gene matches: 10. CDR1 is MDHEN and CDR2 is SYDVKM in the germline V gene. The CDR3 runs to 16 residues. In DNA, the CDR3 is TGTGCCAGCAGTTCAGAGGTGAGGGGGCAAGGAAACACCATATATTTT. It is translated as CASSSEVRGQGNTIYF.